This T cell receptor beta chain derives from a study of early T cells in non-severe SARS-CoV-2 infection. TCRdb re-analysed the 5' RACE reads in MiXCR, keeping a single row per CDR3 protein. The sample carries 30,000 to 35,000 distinct CDR3 sequences, roughly 6% recorded once. This clonotype was recorded many times. CDR3 length: 13 residues. Between the trimmed V and J ends, which lost 5 bases and 4 bases, there was a span of 10 bases. Germline lookup yields CDR1 SGHVS and CDR2 FNYEAQ. This chain connects TRBV7-6 to TRBJ2-3; D gene uncertain. Input material: whole blood. This TCR was sampled from an adult who was a healthcare worker with PCR-confirmed SARS-CoV-2 infection or an uninfected control (not recorded which). The CDR3 coding sequence is TGTGCCAGCAGCCTCCCTCCTGCAGATACGCAGTATTTT. This gives the protein CASSLPPADTQYF.